The 14 T cell receptor beta chains below come from one sample, sequenced in a study of CD8 T cells in Susac syndrome. Reverse transcription of about 0.45 to 1 ug RNA used random hexamers. Using its own MiXCR run on the immunoSEQ multiplex PCR reads, TCRdb lists one record per CDR3 protein. Counted here are 110,000 or so distinct CDR3 sequences, 85% to 95% occurring once; the ten biggest clones make up 0.093%. Sequenced input: CD4+ T cells from PBMCs. Receptors were obtained from a human donor with multiple sclerosis.

The chain combines TRBV6-6 with TRBJ2-5; a weak D match, TRBD1 (6 bases). The V gene lost 6 bases and the J gene lost 1 base, with 15 bases spanning the gap. The CDR3 extends over 15 amino acids. From germline, CDR1 is MNHNY and CDR2 SVGAGI (reference sequence). DNA for the CDR3: TGTGCCAGCAGCTCGAGGACAGACACCCAAGAGACCCAGTACTTC. As protein: CASSSRTDTQETQYF.

The V gene is TRBV20-1, the J gene TRBJ2-7; D could derive from TRBD1 or TRBD2 (5 bases each). Germline lookup yields CDR1 DFQATT and CDR2 SNEGSKA (reference sequence). The CDR3 loop spans 14 amino acids. V dropped 3 bases and J dropped 4 bases, with 16 bases sitting between them. The CDR3 DNA reads as TGCAGTGCTAGTCCCCCCTATGAGGGGTACGAGCAGTACTTC. This encodes CSASPPYEGYEQYF.

The chain couples TRBV20-1 to TRBJ2-6; D is unresolved. V shed 6 bases and J shed 0 bases, with 9 bases lying between them. The CDR3 length is 14 residues. CDR1 and CDR2 (germline): DFQATT, SNEGSKA (reference sequence). The CDR3 loop reads CSAMTASGANVLTF. CDR3 nucleotides: TGCAGTGCCATGACGGCCTCTGGGGCCAACGTCCTGACTTTC.

The rearrangement links TRBV5-1 to TRBJ2-7, with 8 nucleotides matching TRBD2. The ends lost 4 bases at V and 3 bases at J; junction bases unmatched: 12. Germline V gene data show CDR1 as SGHRS and CDR2 as YFSETQ. CDR3 length: 16 amino acids. CDR3 nucleotide sequence: TGCGCCAGCAGCACACAATCGGGGGGGCACGGCTACGAGCAGTACTTC. Translating gives CASSTQSGGHGYEQYF.

This clonotype was observed once. The V and J genes are TRBV30 and TRBJ2-4; TRBD1 might be the D (5 bases). CDR3 length equals 16 residues. The V end lost 2 bases, the J end lost 0 bases, and 14 bases lay between the germline ends. Germline CDR1 is GTSNPN and CDR2 is SVGIG (reference sequence). CDR3 region: CAWSPQRRVAKNIQYF. The CDR3 region has the DNA TGTGCCTGGAGTCCCCAGCGCAGGGTAGCCAAAAACATTCAGTACTTC.

V is TRBV30 and J is TRBJ2-2, with D uncertain. V lost 4 bases, J lost 6 bases, and 15 bases lay in between. CDR1 and CDR2 from the germline V gene are GTSNPN and SVGIG (reference sequence). The CDR3 consists of 14 residues. The CDR3 DNA is TGTGCCTGGATTAAGGCCCAAGGCGCCGGGGAGCTGTTTTTT. Amino acids: CAWIKAQGAGELFF.

The chain carries TRBV5-1 and TRBJ2-7; no clear D gene. V lost 0 bases to trimming and J lost 4 bases, with 8 bases between them. The CDR3 is 13 residues long. CDR1 SGHRS and CDR2 YFSETQ come from the germline V gene. The chain's CDR3 is CASSLVPGYEQYF. CDR3 DNA: TGCGCCAGCAGCTTGGTTCCGGGTTACGAGCAGTACTTC.

This chain connects TRBV30 to TRBJ2-1; the D gene could be TRBD1 or TRBD2 (5 bases each). CDR3 length equals 13 residues. The germline V gene has CDR1 GTSNPN and CDR2 SVGIG (reference sequence). The chain's CDR3 is CAKSGLSYNEQFF. The DNA of the CDR3 is TGTGCAAAGTCGGGGCTCTCCTACAATGAGCAGTTCTTC.

The chain joins TRBV5-1 to TRBJ2-2; 10 nucleotides align to TRBD1. After removal of 0 bases from V and 4 bases from J, the junction contained 6 bases not matched to a gene. This CDR3 is built from 17 residues. Germline V gene data show CDR1 as SGHRS and CDR2 as YFSETQ. The CDR3 DNA reads TGCGCCAGCAGCTTGGACCCCCGGACAGGGGGCACCGGGGAGCTGTTTTTT. Translation gives CASSLDPRTGGTGELFF.

This chain uses TRBV5-6 with TRBJ1-1; unclear D gene. The CDR3 runs 14 residues. The V and J ends lost 4 bases and 4 bases respectively, with 14 bases between them. CDR1 is SGHDT, CDR2 YYEEEE, per germline. The CDR3 bases are TGTGCCAGCAGCCCAATGGACCTCGCCACTGAAGCTTTCTTT. Translated: CASSPMDLATEAFF. Filled out from reference TRBV5-6 and TRBJ1-1, the complete variable domain reads DAGVTQSPTHLIKTRGQQVTLRCSPKSGHDTVSWYQQALGQGPQFIFQYYEEEERQRGNFPDRFSGHQFPNYSSELNVNALLLGDSALYLCASSPMDLATEAFFGQGTRLTVV.

The J gene is TRBJ2-1, the V gene TRBV6-2 or TRBV6-3, with 13 bases identical to TRBD2. CDR3 size: 16 residues. The trim removed 5 bases at V and 6 bases at J, leaving 7 bases unmatched. Germline V CDR1 and CDR2: MNHEY, SVGEGT. The CDR3 region has the DNA TGTGCCAGCAGTGGATTGGGACTAGCGGGGCCCAATGAGCAGTTCTTC. It yields the protein CASSGLGLAGPNEQFF.

The gene calls are TRBV3-1 and TRBJ1-3; D gene ambiguous. The germline gives CDR1 LGHDT, CDR2 YNNKEL (reference sequence). This CDR3 has 15 amino acids. V was shortened by 0 bases and J by 0 bases, with 6 bases between the two germline ends. The CDR3 DNA reads as TGTGCCAGCAGCCAAGACTTCACCTCTGGAAACACCATATATTTT. Its protein is CASSQDFTSGNTIYF.

The chain employs TRBV7-8 and TRBJ1-2; D possibly corresponds to TRBD1 (5 bases). The CDR3 is made up of 14 amino acids. Trimming removed 3 bases at V and 4 bases at J, with 12 bases between. Per the germline V gene, CDR1 is SGHVS and CDR2 is FQNEAQ. Here the CDR3 reads CASSFAGLGYGYTF. The CDR3 region has the DNA TGTGCCAGCAGCTTCGCAGGGCTTGGCTATGGCTACACCTTC.

V usage is TRBV20-1 and J usage is TRBJ1-2; D is undetermined. Between the trimmed V and J ends, which lost 4 bases and 0 bases, there was a span of 6 bases. CDR1 and CDR2 (germline): DFQATT, SNEGSKA (reference sequence). The CDR3 consists of 12 residues. CDR3 sequence reads: CSATAPNYGYTF. As DNA, the CDR3 is TGCAGTGCTACCGCACCTAACTATGGCTACACCTTC.